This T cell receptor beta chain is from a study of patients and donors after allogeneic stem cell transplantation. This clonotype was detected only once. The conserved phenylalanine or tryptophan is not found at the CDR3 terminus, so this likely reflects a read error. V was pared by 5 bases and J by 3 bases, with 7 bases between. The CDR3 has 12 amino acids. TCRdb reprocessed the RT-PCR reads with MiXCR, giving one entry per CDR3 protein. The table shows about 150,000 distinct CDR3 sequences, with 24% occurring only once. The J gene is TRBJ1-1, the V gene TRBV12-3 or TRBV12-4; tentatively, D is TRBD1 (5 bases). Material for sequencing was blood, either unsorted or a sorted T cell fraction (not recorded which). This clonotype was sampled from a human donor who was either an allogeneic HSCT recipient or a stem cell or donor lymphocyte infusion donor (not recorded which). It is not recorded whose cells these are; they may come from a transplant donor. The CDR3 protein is CASSRTYTEAFL. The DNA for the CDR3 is TGTGCCAGCAGTCGGACATACACTGAAGCTTTCTTG.